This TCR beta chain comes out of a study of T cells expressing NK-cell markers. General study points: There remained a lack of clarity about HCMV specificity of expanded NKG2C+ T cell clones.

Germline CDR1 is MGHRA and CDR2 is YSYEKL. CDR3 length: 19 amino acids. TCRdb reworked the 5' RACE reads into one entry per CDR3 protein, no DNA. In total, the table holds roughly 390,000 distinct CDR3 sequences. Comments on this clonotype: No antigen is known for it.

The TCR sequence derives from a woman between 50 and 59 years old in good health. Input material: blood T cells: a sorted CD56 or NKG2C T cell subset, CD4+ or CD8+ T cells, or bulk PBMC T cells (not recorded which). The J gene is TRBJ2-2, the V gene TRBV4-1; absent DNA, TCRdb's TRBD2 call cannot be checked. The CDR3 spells CASSHSPGASGRINGELFF.